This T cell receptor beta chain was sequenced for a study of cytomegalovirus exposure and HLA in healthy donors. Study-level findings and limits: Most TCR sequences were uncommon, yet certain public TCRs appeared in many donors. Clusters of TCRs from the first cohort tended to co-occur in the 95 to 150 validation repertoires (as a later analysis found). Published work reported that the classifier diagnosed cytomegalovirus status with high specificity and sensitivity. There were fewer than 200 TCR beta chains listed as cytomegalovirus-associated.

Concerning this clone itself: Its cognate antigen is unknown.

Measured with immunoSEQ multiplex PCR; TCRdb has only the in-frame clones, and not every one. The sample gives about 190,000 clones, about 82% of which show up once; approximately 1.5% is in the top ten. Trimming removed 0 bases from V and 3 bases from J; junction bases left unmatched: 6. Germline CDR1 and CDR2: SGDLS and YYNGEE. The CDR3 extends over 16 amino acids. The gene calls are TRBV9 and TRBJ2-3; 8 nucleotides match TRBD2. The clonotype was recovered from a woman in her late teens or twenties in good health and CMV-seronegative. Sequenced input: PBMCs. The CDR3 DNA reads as TGTGCCAGCAGCGTAGTATCGGGAGGGGGGACAGATACGCAGTATTTT. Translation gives CASSVVSGGGTDTQYF.